What follows is one T cell receptor beta chain and its context. The antigen remains unidentified. TCRdb's table, derived via immunoSEQ multiplex PCR, lists solely in-frame clones and lacks some. The table includes over 15,000 clones, about 90% detected once. This sample was included in a study of CD39 and CD103 CD8 tumor-infiltrating T cells. Study outcomes and limitations: DN TIL clonotypes largely overlapped peripheral memory CD8 repertoires, unlike DP. DP CD8 TILs seemed more oligoclonal than DN, SP and blood memory CD8.

CD8+CD4-CD45RA- cells, CCR7-positive or negative, formed the memory CD8 sort. The germline CDR1 and CDR2 sequences are SGHRS and YFSETQ. The CDR3 totals 18 residues. Trimming took 0 bases from V and 2 from J, leaving 20 bases between them. The V call is TRBV5-1, the J call TRBJ1-1; D is possibly TRBD1 (6 bases). Sequenced material: CD8+ T cells sorted from blood. Sample subset: total memory CD8 T cells (CD45RA-CCR7+/-) from blood or uninvolved lymph node. This receptor was taken from a human donor with head and neck squamous cell carcinoma. CDR3 residues: CASSLETPNREPNTEAFF. CDR3 sequence (DNA): TGCGCCAGCAGCTTGGAGACGCCAAACAGGGAACCTAACACTGAAGCTTTCTTT. Together with reference TRBV5-1 and TRBJ1-1, the CDR3 gives the full variable domain: KAGVTQTPRYLIKTRGQQVTLSCSPISGHRSVSWYQQTPGQGLQFLFEYFSETQRNKGNFPGRFSGRQFSNSRSEMNVSTLELGDSALYLCASSLETPNREPNTEAFFGQGTRLTVV.